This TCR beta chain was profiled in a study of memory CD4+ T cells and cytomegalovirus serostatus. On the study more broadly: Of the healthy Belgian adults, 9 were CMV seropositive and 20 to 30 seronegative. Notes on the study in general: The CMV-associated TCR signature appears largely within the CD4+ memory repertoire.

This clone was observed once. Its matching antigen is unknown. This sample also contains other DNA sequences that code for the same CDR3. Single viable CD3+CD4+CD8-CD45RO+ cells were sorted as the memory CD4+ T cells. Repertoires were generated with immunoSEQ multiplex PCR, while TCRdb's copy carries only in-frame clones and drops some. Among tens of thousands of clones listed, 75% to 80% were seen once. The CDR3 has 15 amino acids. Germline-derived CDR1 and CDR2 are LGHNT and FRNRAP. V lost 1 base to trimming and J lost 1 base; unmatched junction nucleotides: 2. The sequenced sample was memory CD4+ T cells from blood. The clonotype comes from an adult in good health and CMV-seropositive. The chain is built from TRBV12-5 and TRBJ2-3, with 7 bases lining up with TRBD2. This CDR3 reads CASGLGGGGTDTQYF. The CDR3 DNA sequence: TGTGCTAGTGGTTTGGGGGGGGGAGGCACAGATACGCAGTATTTT.